These 15 T cell receptor beta chains were all obtained from the same sample, sequenced in a study of control samples from healthy donors and cancer patients. Produced via immunoSEQ multiplex PCR; TCRdb's table is partial and in-frame only. This table holds approximately 120,000 clones, 90% found once. The sequencing sample was made of blood. Receptors were obtained from a human donor in good health. The donor label of this sample is uncertain.

The CDR3 nucleotides are TGTGCCAGCAGCTTTGCAGGGCCTACTGGAAACACCATATATTTT. This sequence encodes CASSFAGPTGNTIYF. The chain has TRBV7-6 and TRBJ1-3; a possible D gene is TRBD1 (5 bases). The CDR3 has 15 amino acids. The V gene's germline CDR1 is SGHVS and CDR2 FNYEAQ. The V and J ends lost 3 bases and 2 bases respectively, with 11 bases between them.

V gene TRBV6-6 combines with J gene TRBJ1-6, with TRBD1 as a possible D gene (5 bases). CDR1 and CDR2 (germline): MNHNY, SVGAGI (reference sequence). The germline V and J ends were trimmed by 5 bases and 10 bases, with 18 bases remaining between them. The CDR3 is 15 residues long. Here the CDR3 reads CASSPPAPGGSPLHF. The CDR3 DNA follows: TGTGCCAGCAGTCCCCCCGCGCCCGGGGGATCACCCCTCCACTTT.

The gene calls are TRBV5-1 and TRBJ2-2; D is unresolved. Germline loops: CDR1 SGHRS, CDR2 YFSETQ. Trimming cost V 2 bases and J 4 bases, with 9 bases left between them. The CDR3 is 14 amino acids. The CDR3 DNA sequence: TGCGCCAGCAGCTTAAGTGCTTTCACCGGGGAGCTGTTTTTT. It specifies CASSLSAFTGELFF.

The chain carries TRBV10-3 and TRBJ2-2; no clear D gene. The germline V and J ends were trimmed by 6 bases and 0 bases, with 8 bases remaining between them. This CDR3 is built from 14 residues. Per the germline V gene, CDR1 is ENHRY and CDR2 is SYGVKD. The CDR3, as DNA: TGTGCCATCAGGGGGATCACGAACACCGGGGAGCTGTTTTTT. Translating gives CAIRGITNTGELFF.

V is TRBV6-4 and J is TRBJ1-1; no definite D call. V lost 4 bases, J lost 1 base, and 10 bases lay in between. Per the germline V gene, CDR1 is MRHNA and CDR2 is SNTAGT. The CDR3 has 14 amino acids. CDR3 nucleotide sequence: TGTGCCAGCAGTGGAAACCCCGGGAACACTGAAGCTTTCTTT. This gives the protein CASSGNPGNTEAFF.

The J gene is TRBJ1-2, the V gene TRBV27; 7 nucleotides agree with TRBD1. The CDR3 loop spans 15 amino acids. The ends lost 4 bases at V and 5 bases at J; junction bases unmatched: 10. Germline V gene sequence: CDR1 MNHEY, CDR2 SMNVEV (reference sequence). In nucleotides, the CDR3 is TGTGCCAGCAGTTCTCGACAGGGTGTAAAGTATGGCTACACCTTC. Translation: CASSSRQGVKYGYTF.

The J gene is TRBJ1-6, the V gene TRBV5-5; D perhaps matches TRBD1 (5 bases). The CDR3 loop spans 15 amino acids. CDR1 and CDR2 from the germline V gene are SGHKS and YYEKEE (reference sequence). V dropped 0 bases and J dropped 5 bases, with 9 bases sitting between them. The CDR3 DNA reads TGTGCCAGCAGCTTGGGCGGGGGGGATAATTCACCCCTCCACTTT. Protein product: CASSLGGGDNSPLHF.

The chain is built from TRBV6-5 and TRBJ2-7; D is perhaps TRBD1 or TRBD2 (5 bases each). Trimming removed 8 bases at V and 4 bases at J, with 15 bases between. The CDR3 totals 13 residues. Germline V gene sequence: CDR1 MNHEY, CDR2 SVGAGI. CDR3 nucleotide sequence: TGTGCCAGCCGGGACCCGACCCCATACGAGCAGTACTTC. Translated, it gives CASRDPTPYEQYF.

CDR3 DNA: TGTGCCAGCAGCGCTGGACTGAACACTGAAGCTTTCTTT. It encodes CASSAGLNTEAFF. The rearrangement uses TRBV11-3 and TRBJ1-1; D unresolved. This CDR3 is 13 amino acids long. Trimming removed 5 bases at V and 0 bases at J, with 7 bases between. Germline CDR1 reads SGHNT; CDR2 reads YENEEA.

The chain links TRBV29-1 to TRBJ2-7, with a weak D call TRBD1 (5 bases). V lost 6 bases, J lost 4 bases, and 13 bases lay in between. The V gene's germline CDR1 is SQVTM and CDR2 ANQGSEA. The CDR3 consists of 12 residues. In DNA, the CDR3 is TGCAGCGTCGTTATTGACAGTTACGAGCAGTACTTC. It yields the protein CSVVIDSYEQYF.

The V call is TRBV7-9, the J call TRBJ2-2, with TRBD1 matching over 9 bases. Looked up from germline, CDR1 is SEHNR and CDR2 is FQNEAQ (reference sequence). The CDR3 is 16 residues long. V lost 5 bases to trimming and J lost 7 bases; unmatched junction nucleotides: 11. In DNA, the CDR3 is TGTGCCAGCAGCATCCGCGGGACAGGGATTGGCGGGGAGCTGTTTTTT. Protein: CASSIRGTGIGGELFF.

The chain has TRBV6-4 and TRBJ2-1; 9 nucleotides match TRBD2. The CDR3 extends over 14 amino acids. J was trimmed by 8 bases and V by 4 bases; bases with no gene match: 6. Germline-derived CDR1 and CDR2 are MRHNA and SNTAGT. CDR3 sequence: CASSAGGGADEQFF. The CDR3 region has the DNA TGTGCCAGCAGTGCTGGCGGGGGGGCCGATGAGCAGTTCTTC.

The CDR3 DNA reads TGTGCCAGCAGCGTAGAAGGGTTAGGAAACACCATATATTTT. It codes for CASSVEGLGNTIYF. The chain has TRBV9 and TRBJ1-3, with D unresolved. CDR1 and CDR2 from the germline V gene are SGDLS and YYNGEE. V lost 0 bases, J lost 4 bases, and 8 bases lay in between. There are 14 residues in the CDR3.

J is TRBJ1-4 and V is TRBV4-1; D unresolved. V was clipped by 4 bases and J by 0 bases, with 15 bases between them. Per germline, CDR1 MGHRA and CDR2 YSYEKL. There are 17 residues in the CDR3. CDR3 in amino acids: CASSRIVMASTNEKLFF. CDR3 nucleotide sequence: TGCGCCAGCAGCCGTATAGTTATGGCATCAACTAATGAAAAACTGTTTTTT.

V is TRBV3-1 (or the pseudogene TRBV3-2) and J is TRBJ2-3; TRBD2 might be the D (6 bases). The germline V and J ends were trimmed by 4 bases and 1 base, with 12 bases remaining between them. CDR3 length: 15 amino acids. Germline-derived CDR1 and CDR2 are LGHDT and YNNKEL (reference sequence). The CDR3 DNA sequence: TGTGCCAGCAGCCGATCAGGAGGGGGCACAGATACGCAGTATTTT. Translating gives CASSRSGGGTDTQYF.